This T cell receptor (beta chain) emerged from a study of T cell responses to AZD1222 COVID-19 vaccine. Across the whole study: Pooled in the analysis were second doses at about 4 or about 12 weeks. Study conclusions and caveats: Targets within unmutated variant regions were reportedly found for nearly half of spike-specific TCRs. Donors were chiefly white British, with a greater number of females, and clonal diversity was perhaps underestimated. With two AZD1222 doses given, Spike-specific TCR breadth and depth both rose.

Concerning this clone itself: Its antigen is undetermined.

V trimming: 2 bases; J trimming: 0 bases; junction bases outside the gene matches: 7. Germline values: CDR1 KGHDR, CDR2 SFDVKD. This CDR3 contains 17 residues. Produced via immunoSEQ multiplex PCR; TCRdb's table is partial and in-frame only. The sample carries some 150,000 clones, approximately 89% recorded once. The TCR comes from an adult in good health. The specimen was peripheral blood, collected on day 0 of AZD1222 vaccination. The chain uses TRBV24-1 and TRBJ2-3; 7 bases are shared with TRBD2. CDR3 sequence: CATSDSPSGGSTDTQYF. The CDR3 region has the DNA TGTGCCACCAGTGATTCGCCTAGCGGAGGGAGCACAGATACGCAGTATTTT.